A single sample gave rise to the 15 T cell receptor beta chains below, sequenced in a study of cytomegalovirus exposure and HLA in healthy donors. The PCR was carried out with 60 Vbeta primers and 13 Jbeta primers. The data were produced by immunoSEQ multiplex PCR, yet TCRdb's version contains in-frame clones alone and is incomplete. The table includes tens of thousands of clones, about 70% detected once. The sequenced sample was PBMCs. The source of these receptors is a man younger than 40 in good health and CMV-seronegative.

V usage is TRBV30 and J usage is TRBJ1-1; no clear D gene. The CDR3 is made up of 13 amino acids. Germline assignment: CDR1 GTSNPN and CDR2 SVGIG (reference sequence). The V end was cut by 2 bases, the J end by 1 base, with 8 bases between. CDR3 residues: CAWSLSENTEAFF. As DNA, the CDR3 is TGTGCCTGGAGTTTGAGCGAGAACACTGAAGCTTTCTTT.

The rearrangement links TRBV19 to TRBJ2-1; TRBD2 might be the D (6 bases). The ends were cut back, 6 bases at V and 10 bases at J, with 19 bases in the middle. Germline V CDR1 and CDR2: LNHDA, SQIVND (reference sequence). This CDR3 is built from 14 residues. The CDR3 region has the DNA TGTGCCAGTAGAGGACTTGGGGGGACTGGCGAGCAGTTCTTC. Its protein product is CASRGLGGTGEQFF.

V usage is TRBV30 and J usage is TRBJ1-4, with D possibly being TRBD1 (5 bases). The V gene lost 0 bases and the J gene lost 8 bases, with 13 bases spanning the gap. CDR3 size: 14 residues. Germline-derived CDR1 and CDR2 are GTSNPN and SVGIG (reference sequence). CDR3 residues: CAWSVRGVAEKLFF. The CDR3, as DNA: TGTGCCTGGAGTGTACGGGGGGTGGCAGAAAAACTGTTTTTT.

This chain uses TRBV7-9 with TRBJ2-3; a weak D match, TRBD1 (5 bases). This CDR3 has 13 residues. Germline assignment: CDR1 SEHNR and CDR2 FQNEAQ (reference sequence). Trimming removed 6 bases at V and 1 base at J, with 8 bases between. CDR3 protein: CASRQTGTDTQYF. For the CDR3, the DNA is TGTGCCAGCAGACAGACAGGCACAGATACGCAGTATTTT.

V gene TRBV30 combines with J gene TRBJ2-2; D gene ambiguous. Between the trimmed V and J ends, which lost 3 bases and 5 bases, there was a span of 10 bases. The length of the CDR3 is 13 residues. CDR1 is GTSNPN, CDR2 SVGIG, per germline (reference sequence). This chain's CDR3 is CAWSAIRTGELFF. The CDR3 DNA reads as TGTGCCTGGAGCGCCATTCGGACCGGGGAGCTGTTTTTT.

This chain uses TRBV29-1 with TRBJ2-5; D is uncertain. This CDR3 is 12 amino acids long. CDR1 and CDR2 from the germline V gene are SQVTM and ANQGSEA. The CDR3, as DNA: TGCCGAGTGAACTCGATCCAAGAGACCCAGTACTTC. Translating gives CRVNSIQETQYF.

This chain links TRBV5-6 with TRBJ1-1; possibly TRBD1 for D (6 bases). The germline CDR1 and CDR2 sequences are SGHDT and YYEEEE. Trimming took off 0 bases at V and 8 bases at J, with 17 bases between the two ends. The CDR3 covers 15 residues. CDR3 residues: CASSLARQGRGEAFF. As DNA, the CDR3 is TGTGCCAGCAGCTTGGCTCGGCAGGGGAGAGGAGAAGCTTTCTTT.

V is TRBV5-4 and J is TRBJ2-1, with TRBD2 matching 8 bases. The V segment lost 10 bases and the J segment 1 base; nucleotides outside the gene matches: 1. This CDR3 spans 12 amino acids. Germline CDR1 reads SGHNT; CDR2 reads YYREEE (reference sequence). The CDR3 reads CAGTSSYNEQFF. The CDR3 DNA is TGTGCCGGGACTAGTTCCTACAATGAGCAGTTCTTC.

The V and J genes are TRBV7-9 and TRBJ2-7; D is possibly TRBD2 (5 bases). The CDR3 is 15 residues long. CDR1 is SEHNR, CDR2 FQNEAQ, per germline (reference sequence). The ends were cut back, 5 bases at V and 0 bases at J, with 14 bases in the middle. CDR3 amino acids: CASSPFSGSSYEQYF. CDR3 bases: TGTGCCAGCAGCCCATTCAGCGGATCCTCCTACGAGCAGTACTTC.

This clone has just a few counts. J is TRBJ1-1 and V is TRBV6-5; no firm D call. Per the germline V gene, CDR1 is MNHEY and CDR2 is SVGAGI. The CDR3 has 12 residues. The V gene lost 4 bases and the J gene lost 7 bases, with 10 bases spanning the gap. The CDR3 nucleotides read TGTGCCAGCAGTTCTGGGCTCTTTGAAGCTTTCTTT. This translates into CASSSGLFEAFF.

This clone was detected a few times. The chain carries TRBV30 and TRBJ2-3, with D possibly being TRBD2 (6 bases). Germline V gene sequence: CDR1 GTSNPN, CDR2 SVGIG (reference sequence). This CDR3 has 15 residues. The V gene lost 0 bases and the J gene lost 0 bases, with 10 bases spanning the gap. CDR3 region: CAWSVGGTSTDTQYF. The CDR3 nucleotides read TGTGCCTGGAGTGTCGGGGGTACTAGCACAGATACGCAGTATTTT.

The V gene is TRBV9, the J gene TRBJ2-2; 10 nucleotides align to TRBD2. Per germline, CDR1 SGDLS and CDR2 YYNGEE. Trimming took 6 bases from V and 7 from J; bases not matched to a gene: 9. CDR3 length equals 15 residues. The CDR3 loop is CASKPLAGGVGELFF. CDR3 sequence (DNA): TGTGCCAGCAAGCCCTTAGCGGGAGGTGTCGGGGAGCTGTTTTTT.

The gene calls are TRBV30 and TRBJ2-2; 11 positions agree with TRBD1. This CDR3 is 16 amino acids long. The germline V gene encodes CDR1 GTSNPN and CDR2 SVGIG (reference sequence). Trimming removed 6 bases from V and 5 bases from J; junction bases left unmatched: 11. The chain's CDR3 is CACLSVDRGRTGELFF. The CDR3, as DNA: TGTGCCTGCCTCTCTGTGGACAGGGGGCGTACCGGGGAGCTGTTTTTT.

The genes are TRBV6-6 and TRBJ2-7; 7 positions agree with TRBD1. V dropped 6 bases and J dropped 6; count of bases not matched to a gene: 14. Germline-derived CDR1 and CDR2 are MNHNY and SVGAGI (reference sequence). The CDR3 covers 15 residues. CDR3 loop: CASRDPGQIEGEQYF. DNA of the CDR3: TGTGCCAGCAGGGATCCGGGACAGATAGAGGGCGAGCAGTACTTC.

The CDR3 DNA reads as TGTGCCAGTAGCTACAGGGGGGGTGAGCAGTACTTC. Translated, it gives CASSYRGGEQYF. V usage is TRBV19 and J usage is TRBJ2-7, with D maybe TRBD1 (8 bases). Germline values: CDR1 LNHDA, CDR2 SQIVND (reference sequence). CDR3 size: 12 residues. The V gene lost 6 bases and the J gene lost 7 bases, with 13 bases spanning the gap.